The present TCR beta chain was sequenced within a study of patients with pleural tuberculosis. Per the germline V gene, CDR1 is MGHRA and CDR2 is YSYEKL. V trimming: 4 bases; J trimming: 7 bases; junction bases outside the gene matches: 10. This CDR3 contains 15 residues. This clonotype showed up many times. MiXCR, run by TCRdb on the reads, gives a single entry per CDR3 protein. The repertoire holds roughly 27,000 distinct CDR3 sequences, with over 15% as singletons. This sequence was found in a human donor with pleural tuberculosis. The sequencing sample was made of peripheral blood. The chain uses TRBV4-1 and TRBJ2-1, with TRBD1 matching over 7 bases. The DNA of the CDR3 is TGCGCCAGCAGCCCCCGGACAGGTTTAGGAAATGAGCAGTTCTTC. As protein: CASSPRTGLGNEQFF.